The next 23 T cell receptor beta chains were all read from a single sample in a study of identifying expanded T cells in peripheral blood. The data were produced by immunoSEQ multiplex PCR, yet TCRdb's version contains in-frame clones alone and is incomplete. The table includes about 89,000 clones, 75% to 90% detected once. The sequencing input was blood. These receptors all stem from a person aged 18 to 75 in good health.

The CDR3 here is CASSINFYEQYF. As DNA, the CDR3 is TGTGCCAGCAGCATTAATTTCTACGAGCAGTACTTC. The rearrangement links TRBV7-2 to TRBJ2-7, with no clear D. The CDR3 consists of 12 residues. The V gene's germline CDR1 is SGHTA and CDR2 FQGNSA. V was pared by 5 bases and J by 3 bases, with 8 bases between.

The J gene is TRBJ1-4, the V gene TRBV30; the D is unclear. CDR1 and CDR2 from the germline V gene are GTSNPN and SVGIG (reference sequence). The CDR3 sequence is 17 residues long. Trimming left V 1 base short and J 0 bases short, with 15 bases between. CDR3 region: CAWSEWLGSATNEKLFF. The CDR3 nucleotides read TGTGCCTGGAGTGAATGGTTAGGGTCTGCAACTAATGAAAAACTGTTTTTT.

The CDR3 here is CASSPWDRVAGYGYTF. DNA for the CDR3: TGTGCCAGTAGTCCATGGGACAGGGTCGCGGGCTATGGCTACACCTTC. V is TRBV19 and J is TRBJ1-2, with 9 bases matching TRBD1. CDR1 LNHDA and CDR2 SQIVND come from the germline V gene (reference sequence). The CDR3 runs to 16 residues. V lost 5 bases, J lost 4 bases, and 11 bases stayed unmatched.

The chain couples TRBV6-5 to TRBJ1-1; possibly TRBD1 for D (6 bases). The CDR3 covers 15 residues. V lost 3 bases, J lost 5 bases, and 16 bases lay in between. CDR1 and CDR2 from the germline V gene are MNHEY and SVGAGI. This CDR3 reads CASSYSGGRVTEAFF. In DNA, the CDR3 is TGTGCCAGCAGTTATTCCGGGGGGCGCGTAACTGAAGCTTTCTTT.

The chain couples TRBV5-1 to TRBJ1-6; unclear D gene. V gave up 4 bases and J gave up 0 bases, with 8 bases separating them. The germline V gene encodes CDR1 SGHRS and CDR2 YFSETQ. The CDR3 contains 15 residues. CDR3 nucleotide sequence: TGCGCCAGCAGCCCAAGTAGCTCCTATAATTCACCCCTCCACTTT. It yields the protein CASSPSSSYNSPLHF.

The gene calls are TRBV7-2 and TRBJ1-2, with TRBD1 as a possible D gene (5 bases). With 2 bases removed from V and 5 bases from J, the gap between germline ends came to 24 bases. The germline V gene has CDR1 SGHTA and CDR2 FQGNSA. The length of the CDR3 is 18 residues. For the CDR3, the DNA is TGTGCCAGCAGCTTATTACCGACCCTCGGGCAGGGTGCATATGGCTACACCTTC. Its protein product is CASSLLPTLGQGAYGYTF.

The J gene is TRBJ1-1, the V gene TRBV14; D remains unclear. Per germline, CDR1 SGHDN and CDR2 FVKESK. CDR3 length equals 16 residues. The V end lost 0 bases, the J end lost 2 bases, and 13 bases lay between the germline ends. CDR3 nucleotides: TGTGCCAGCAGCCAAGATCTGGGAGGCACCAACACTGAAGCTTTCTTT. Its translation is CASSQDLGGTNTEAFF. The full variable domain, completed using reference TRBV14 and TRBJ1-1, is EAGVTQFPSHSVIEKGQTVTLRCDPISGHDNLYWYRRVMGKEIKFLLHFVKESKQDESGMPNNRFLAERTGGTYSTLKVQPAELEDSGVYFCASSQDLGGTNTEAFFGQGTRLTVV.

The chain couples TRBV25-1 to TRBJ1-6; D call uncertain. Trimming stripped 4 bases from V and 5 bases from J, with 9 bases between. CDR3 length: 14 amino acids. CDR1 MGHDK and CDR2 SYGVNS come from the germline V gene. The DNA of the CDR3 is TGTGCCAGCAGTGCTAGATCGAATAATTCACCCCTCCACTTT. Its protein product is CASSARSNNSPLHF.

J is TRBJ1-5 and V is TRBV2; weak D call: TRBD1 (6 bases). CDR1 is SNHLY and CDR2 is FYNNEI in the germline V gene. Trimming removed 2 bases from V and 8 bases from J, with 10 bases in between. The CDR3 loop spans 13 amino acids. The CDR3 loop is CASSETGREPQHF. The CDR3 DNA follows: TGTGCCAGCAGTGAAACAGGGCGGGAGCCCCAGCATTTT.

This clone was detected only once. The chain uses TRBV19 and TRBJ1-3, with D perhaps matching TRBD1 (6 bases). Trimming took off 5 bases at V and 8 bases at J, with 19 bases between the two ends. The CDR3 is 15 residues long. Germline V gene lookup returns CDR1 LNHDA and CDR2 SQIVND (reference sequence). In DNA, the CDR3 is TGTGCCAGTAGTGGGGTTTCAGGGGTTCGGGACACCATATATTTT. Its protein product is CASSGVSGVRDTIYF.

The chain couples TRBV19 to TRBJ1-1; no definite D call. The CDR3 extends over 12 amino acids. V was shortened by 6 bases and J by 1 base, with 6 bases between the two germline ends. CDR1 is LNHDA and CDR2 is SQIVND in the germline V gene (reference sequence). CDR3 sequence: CASSSGNTEAFF. CDR3 DNA: TGTGCCAGTAGCTCCGGGAACACTGAAGCTTTCTTT.

This clone was observed a few times. The chain employs TRBV4-2 and TRBJ2-1; 11 bases fit TRBD2. Germline assignment: CDR1 LGHNA and CDR2 YNFKEQ. There are 17 residues in the CDR3. Trimming cost V 5 bases and J 6 bases; bases outside gene matches: 12. CDR3 region: CASSSPSGGIGINEQFF. In DNA form, the CDR3 reads TGTGCCAGCAGCTCCCCTAGCGGGGGGATTGGTATCAATGAGCAGTTCTTC.

The CDR3 DNA is TGTGCCAGCAGCCAAGATCTTTGGAGACAAGAGACCCAGTACTTC. This encodes CASSQDLWRQETQYF. The chain has TRBV14 and TRBJ2-5; D is undetermined. The length of the CDR3 is 15 residues. Germline CDR1 SGHDN, CDR2 FVKESK. Between the trimmed V and J ends, which lost 0 bases and 2 bases, there was a span of 10 bases.

This clone was seen just once. V and J are TRBV18 and TRBJ1-1, with D maybe TRBD1 (5 bases). The CDR3 sequence is 16 residues long. The V end lost 0 bases, the J end lost 4 bases, and 15 bases lay between the germline ends. The V gene's germline CDR1 is KGHSH and CDR2 LQKENI. CDR3 loop: CASSPPETRVGTEAFF. The DNA of the CDR3 is TGTGCCAGCTCACCACCCGAAACCAGGGTAGGCACTGAAGCTTTCTTT.

This clone was seen only a few times. The J gene is TRBJ1-2, the V gene TRBV6-5; no clear D. The CDR3 runs to 16 residues. The V gene's germline CDR1 is MNHEY and CDR2 SVGAGI. V lost 0 bases, J lost 5 bases, and 16 bases lay in between. The CDR3 spells CASSYSSTSRQYGYTF. The DNA for the CDR3 is TGTGCCAGCAGTTACTCGAGCACATCCCGGCAGTATGGCTACACCTTC.

The rearrangement joins TRBV30 to TRBJ1-5; perhaps TRBD1 as D (6 bases). Germline V CDR1 and CDR2: GTSNPN, SVGIG (reference sequence). The CDR3 has 13 residues. V lost 0 bases to trimming and J lost 7 bases, with 10 bases between them. CDR3 sequence reads: CAWSVGAEQPQHF. The CDR3 bases are TGTGCCTGGAGTGTGGGGGCAGAGCAGCCCCAGCATTTT.

The chain carries TRBV14 and TRBJ2-7; D remains unclear. V was pared by 0 bases and J by 5 bases, with 8 bases between. CDR3 length: 13 residues. In germline, CDR1 is SGHDN, CDR2 FVKESK. The CDR3 region has the DNA TGTGCCAGCAGCCAAGAGGAGCGTGACGAGCAGTACTTC. Translating gives CASSQEERDEQYF. Using reference TRBV14 and TRBJ2-7 for the parts outside the CDR3, the full variable domain is EAGVTQFPSHSVIEKGQTVTLRCDPISGHDNLYWYRRVMGKEIKFLLHFVKESKQDESGMPNNRFLAERTGGTYSTLKVQPAELEDSGVYFCASSQEERDEQYFGPGTRLTVT.

This chain links TRBV29-1 with TRBJ1-2; D gene uncertain. The V gene lost 6 bases and the J gene lost 4 bases, with 18 bases spanning the gap. CDR1 and CDR2 (germline): SQVTM, ANQGSEA. The CDR3 is made up of 14 amino acids. CDR3 sequence: CSVSLLTPSYGYTF. The CDR3 DNA reads as TGCAGCGTGTCACTTCTTACACCTAGCTATGGCTACACCTTC.

The V and J genes are TRBV11-2 and TRBJ2-1; D is unclear. Germline assignment: CDR1 SGHAT and CDR2 FQNNGV. CDR3 length equals 15 residues. Trimming took off 0 bases at V and 10 bases at J, with 16 bases between the two ends. CDR3 in DNA: TGTGCCAGCAGCTTAGAACACGGTCTCCCCTGGGAGCAGTTCTTC. Its protein is CASSLEHGLPWEQFF.

This chain connects TRBV27 to TRBJ2-3; maybe TRBD1 (6 bases). Trimming removed 6 bases at V and 5 bases at J, with 12 bases between. The CDR3 spans 13 residues. From germline, CDR1 is MNHEY and CDR2 SMNVEV (reference sequence). The CDR3 protein is CASRTGGGDTQYF. CDR3 coding DNA: TGTGCCAGCAGGACAGGCGGTGGAGATACGCAGTATTTT.

With respect to this clone: The CDR3 carries no conserved terminal phenylalanine or tryptophan, so it likely arises from a read error. The DNA is omitted, as the CDR3 cannot be located on it reliably, and the CDR3 follows TCRdb's listing. J is TRBJ1-2 and V is TRBV2; TRBD1 is taken as the D call from the table, unchecked against the DNA. Germline V gene data show CDR1 as SNHLY and CDR2 as FYNNEI. The CDR3 is 12 amino acids long, termini counted. CDR3 amino acids: CASSPGPPSTGL.

The chain uses TRBV4-1 and TRBJ1-4; D possibly corresponds to TRBD1 (5 bases). Germline V gene sequence: CDR1 MGHRA, CDR2 YSYEKL. The CDR3 runs 14 residues. Trimming pared 3 bases from V and 8 bases from J, leaving 13 bases between. The CDR3 bases are TGCGCCAGCAGCCACGGGACGTCCAGAGAAAAACTGTTTTTT. Translation gives CASSHGTSREKLFF.

The chain couples TRBV2 to TRBJ1-2, with 7 bases matching TRBD1. The germline CDR1 and CDR2 sequences are SNHLY and FYNNEI. V lost 6 bases to trimming and J lost 5 bases; unmatched junction nucleotides: 3. The CDR3 has 12 residues. As DNA, the CDR3 is TGTGCCAGCAGATCAGGGGGGTATGGCTACACCTTC. As protein: CASRSGGYGYTF. Full variable domain (remainder filled in from reference TRBV2 and TRBJ1-2): EPEVTQTPSHQVTQMGQEVILRCVPISNHLYFYWYRQILGQKVEFLVSFYNNEISEKSEIFDDQFSVERPDGSNFTLKIRSTKLEDSAMYFCASRSGGYGYTFGSGTRLTVV.